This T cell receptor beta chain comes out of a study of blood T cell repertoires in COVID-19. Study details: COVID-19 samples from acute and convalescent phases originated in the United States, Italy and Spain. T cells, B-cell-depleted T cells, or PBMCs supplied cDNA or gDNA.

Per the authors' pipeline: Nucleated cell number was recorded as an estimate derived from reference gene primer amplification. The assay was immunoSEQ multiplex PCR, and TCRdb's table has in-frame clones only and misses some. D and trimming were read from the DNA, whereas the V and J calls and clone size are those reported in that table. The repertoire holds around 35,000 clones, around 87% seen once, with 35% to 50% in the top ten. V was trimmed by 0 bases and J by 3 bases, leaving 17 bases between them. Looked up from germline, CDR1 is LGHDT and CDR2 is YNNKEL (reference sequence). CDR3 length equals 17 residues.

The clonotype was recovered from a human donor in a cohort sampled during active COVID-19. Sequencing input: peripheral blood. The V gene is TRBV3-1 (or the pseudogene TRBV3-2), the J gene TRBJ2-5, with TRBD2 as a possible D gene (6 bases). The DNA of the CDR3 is TGTGCCAGCAGCCAAGATAGCGGTTCCAGGGATGAAGAGACCCAGTACTTC. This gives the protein CASSQDSGSRDEETQYF.